These 14 T cell receptor beta chains were all obtained from the same sample, sequenced in a study of blood T cell repertoires in COVID-19. Clones were read by immunoSEQ multiplex PCR, and TCRdb kept only the in-frame ones, dropping some. The repertoire holds about 330,000 clones, roughly 87% seen once, with 7.5% to 10% in the top ten. Sequencing used peripheral blood. All receptors come from a man aged 25 to 40 with COVID-19, enrolled during active disease.

CDR3 nucleotides: TGTGCCAGCAGCTGGCGCTTGACAGGGCCAAACTATGGCTACACCTTC. It translates to CASSWRLTGPNYGYTF. The chain links TRBV28 to TRBJ1-2; 7 bases agree with TRBD1. Looked up from germline, CDR1 is MDHEN and CDR2 is SYDVKM. The V gene end was trimmed by 6 bases and the J gene end by 2 bases; junction bases not matched to a gene: 12. This CDR3 region has 16 residues.

The chain combines TRBV6-5 with TRBJ2-1; 10 nucleotides agree with TRBD2. The V gene's germline CDR1 is MNHEY and CDR2 SVGAGI. This CDR3 is 15 amino acids long. The V and J ends lost 2 bases and 4 bases, in that order; junction bases with no gene match: 2. The CDR3 is CASSYVAGGYNEQFF. CDR3 DNA sequence: TGTGCCAGCAGTTACGTAGCGGGGGGTTACAATGAGCAGTTCTTC.

The chain links TRBV5-1 to TRBJ1-2, with D hard to call. Trimming stripped 0 bases from V and 4 bases from J, with 7 bases between. Germline V gives CDR1 SGHRS, CDR2 YFSETQ. The CDR3 runs to 13 residues. CDR3 loop: CASSLDFSYGYTF. CDR3 in DNA: TGCGCCAGCAGCTTGGATTTCAGCTATGGCTACACCTTC. Full variable domain (missing parts from reference TRBV5-1 and TRBJ1-2): KAGVTQTPRYLIKTRGQQVTLSCSPISGHRSVSWYQQTPGQGLQFLFEYFSETQRNKGNFPGRFSGRQFSNSRSEMNVSTLELGDSALYLCASSLDFSYGYTFGSGTRLTVV.

The rearrangement links TRBV5-4 to TRBJ2-7, with 10 bases lining up with TRBD2. The CDR3 sequence is 15 residues long. In germline, CDR1 is SGHNT, CDR2 YYREEE (reference sequence). J lost 3 bases, V lost 3 bases, and 6 bases had no gene match. CDR3 nucleotides: TGTGCCAGCAGCTCTAGCGGGAGCTCTTTCTACGAGCAGTACTTC. This sequence encodes CASSSSGSSFYEQYF.

In this sample, this clone turned up a few times. V gene TRBV6-2 or TRBV6-3 combines with J gene TRBJ1-2; D not resolved. The CDR3 sequence is 12 residues long. The V gene lost 5 bases and the J gene lost 2 bases, with 6 bases spanning the gap. CDR1 and CDR2 from the germline V gene are MNHEY and SVGEGT. As DNA, the CDR3 is TGTGCCAGCAGTGGGCAGAACTATGGCTACACCTTC. Protein: CASSGQNYGYTF.

V gene TRBV4-3 combines with J gene TRBJ2-6; D is possibly TRBD2 (6 bases). Germline CDR1 reads LGHNA; CDR2 reads YSLEER. Trimming removed 4 bases from V and 1 base from J, with 17 bases in between. This CDR3 has 18 residues. The CDR3 loop reads CASSLQRSGPSGANVLTF. Here the CDR3 DNA reads TGCGCCAGCAGCCTCCAGAGAAGCGGGCCGTCTGGGGCCAACGTCCTGACTTTC.

The gene calls are TRBV6-2 or TRBV6-3 and TRBJ1-1; D is perhaps TRBD1 (5 bases). CDR3 length: 12 residues. CDR1 is MNHEY and CDR2 is SVGEGT in the germline V gene. Trimming cost V 2 bases and J 7 bases, with 8 bases left between them. This chain's CDR3 is CASSYPGLEAFF. The DNA of the CDR3 is TGTGCCAGCAGTTACCCAGGGCTTGAAGCTTTCTTT.

J is TRBJ1-2 and V is TRBV7-3; the D gene is possibly TRBD1 (6 bases). Looked up from germline, CDR1 is SGHTA and CDR2 is FQGTGA. The CDR3 runs to 15 residues. V was clipped by 3 bases and J by 7 bases, with 18 bases between them. CDR3 amino acids: CASSLSTPGARGYTF. CDR3 nucleotide sequence: TGTGCCAGCAGCTTGTCTACCCCAGGGGCGCGTGGCTACACCTTC.

V usage is TRBV28 and J usage is TRBJ2-7; D ambiguous. The CDR3 spans 16 residues. Germline V lookup: CDR1 MDHEN, CDR2 SYDVKM. Trimming removed 0 bases at V and 0 bases at J, with 12 bases between. DNA of the CDR3: TGTGCCAGCAGTTTATGGGGCTCTTCAAGCTCCTACGAGCAGTACTTC. Protein: CASSLWGSSSSYEQYF.

V and J are TRBV5-4 and TRBJ1-1; no reliable D call. V gave up 0 bases and J gave up 3 bases, with 12 bases separating them. The CDR3 consists of 15 residues. Germline CDR1 and CDR2: SGHNT and YYREEE (reference sequence). CDR3 sequence reads: CASSLGGRVYTEAFF. The CDR3, as DNA: TGTGCCAGCAGCTTGGGCGGGCGGGTGTACACTGAAGCTTTCTTT. The full variable domain, in which reference TRBV5-4 and TRBJ1-1 provide the parts outside the CDR3, is ETGVTQSPTHLIKTRGQQVTLRCSSQSGHNTVSWYQQALGQGPQFIFQYYREEENGRGNFPPRFSGLQFPNYSSELNVNALELDDSALYLCASSLGGRVYTEAFFGQGTRLTVV.

The rearrangement uses TRBV4-2 and TRBJ2-5, with TRBD2 identical over 8 bases. The CDR3 has 15 residues. Germline V gene sequence: CDR1 LGHNA, CDR2 YNFKEQ. V was pared by 5 bases and J by 3 bases, with 8 bases of the junction left unmatched. DNA of the CDR3: TGTGCCAGCAGCTATCGCGGGGGGAAAGAAGAGACCCAGTACTTC. Protein sequence: CASSYRGGKEETQYF.

This clone showed up just once. This chain links TRBV7-9 with TRBJ2-5; D possibly corresponds to TRBD2 (5 bases). Germline V gene data show CDR1 as SEHNR and CDR2 as FQNEAQ (reference sequence). Deletions cut 0 bases from V and 0 bases from J, with 8 bases between. There are 15 residues in the CDR3. The CDR3 sequence is CASSLAEVNQETQYF. CDR3 nucleotides: TGTGCCAGCAGCTTAGCGGAGGTCAACCAAGAGACCCAGTACTTC.

The rearrangement uses TRBV6-5 and TRBJ2-1; 7 bases fit TRBD1. The germline V gene has CDR1 MNHEY and CDR2 SVGAGI. The CDR3 runs to 15 residues. The junction had 7 bases not matched to a gene; V was cut back by 1 base and J by 7 bases. CDR3 protein: CASSYYAGGRNEQFF. The CDR3 nucleotides are TGTGCCAGCAGTTACTATGCAGGGGGAAGGAATGAGCAGTTCTTC.

The chain employs TRBV28 and TRBJ1-1; D uncertain. Germline CDR1 reads MDHEN; CDR2 reads SYDVKM. The CDR3 covers 14 residues. With 1 base removed from V and 5 bases from J, the gap between germline ends came to 11 bases. The DNA for the CDR3 is TGTGCCAGCAGTTTATCTAAGGGAGGGACTGAAGCTTTCTTT. Translating gives CASSLSKGGTEAFF.